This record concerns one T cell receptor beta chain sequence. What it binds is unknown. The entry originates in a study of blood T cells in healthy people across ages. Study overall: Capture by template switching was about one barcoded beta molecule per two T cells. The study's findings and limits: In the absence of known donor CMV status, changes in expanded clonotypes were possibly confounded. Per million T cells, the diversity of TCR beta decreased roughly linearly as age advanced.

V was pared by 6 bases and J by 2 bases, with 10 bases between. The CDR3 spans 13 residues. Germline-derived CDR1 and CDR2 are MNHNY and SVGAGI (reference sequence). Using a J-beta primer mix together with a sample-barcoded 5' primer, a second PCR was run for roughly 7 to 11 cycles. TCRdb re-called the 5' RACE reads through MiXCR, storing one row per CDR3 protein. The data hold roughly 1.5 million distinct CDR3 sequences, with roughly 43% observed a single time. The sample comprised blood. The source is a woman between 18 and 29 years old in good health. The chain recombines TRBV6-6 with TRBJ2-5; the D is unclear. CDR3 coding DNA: TGTGCCAGCAGGCTCTCGGCGCAAGAGACCCAGTACTTC. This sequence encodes CASRLSAQETQYF.